The source of this TCR beta chain is a study of blood T cell repertoires in COVID-19. CDR1 is ENHRY and CDR2 is SYGVKD in the germline V gene. V was clipped by 11 bases and J by 3 bases, with 22 bases between them. The CDR3 length is 15 residues. Profiled with immunoSEQ multiplex PCR; TCRdb holds only in-frame clones, not every one. Of roughly 200,000 clones in the sample, 65% to 90% were seen once. The sequencing sample was made of peripheral blood. This rearrangement joins TRBV10-3 to TRBJ2-5, with D perhaps TRBD2 (5 bases). This TCR was sampled from a human donor in a cohort sampled during active COVID-19. The CDR3 loop reads CAVSSGSLREETQYF. DNA for the CDR3: TGTGCCGTATCTTCGGGGAGCTTAAGGGAAGAGACCCAGTACTTC.